The source of this T cell receptor beta chain is a study of cytomegalovirus exposure and HLA in healthy donors. Turning to the study itself: Caucasian-associated ancestry cluster membership applied to about 83% of around 400 genotyped donors. Study-level findings and limits: Overall, around 160 TCR beta chains were annotated as cytomegalovirus-associated. Later analysis demonstrated an association between a missense DCLRE1C variant and TCR beta V- and J-gene trimming. Previously analyzed data showed that most TCR beta V segments were productive at a frequency of about 87% or about 30%.

V was trimmed by 5 bases and J by 0 bases, leaving 4 bases between them. CDR1 SNHLY and CDR2 FYNNEI come from the germline V gene. The CDR3 contains 13 residues. On this clone: Its antigen is unknown.

PCR amplification relied on 60 Vbeta primers (plus 13 Jbeta primers). Some clones are missing from TCRdb's copy, which holds only in-frame ones; the method was immunoSEQ multiplex PCR. The sample records 150,000 or so clones, around 68% being singletons. The rearrangement uses TRBV2 and TRBJ2-2; D unclear. Input material: PBMCs. The origin of this receptor is a man aged 25-45 years in good health and CMV-seronegative. The CDR3 is CASSQTNTGELFF. CDR3 DNA sequence: TGTGCCAGCAGTCAGACGAACACCGGGGAGCTGTTTTTT. The variable domain in full, with the rest retrieved from reference TRBV2 and TRBJ2-2, is EPEVTQTPSHQVTQMGQEVILRCVPISNHLYFYWYRQILGQKVEFLVSFYNNEISEKSEIFDDQFSVERPDGSNFTLKIRSTKLEDSAMYFCASSQTNTGELFFGEGSRLTVL.